This T cell receptor beta chain was sequenced in a study of cytomegalovirus exposure and HLA in healthy donors. For the study at large: There were 350 to 400 genotyped donors. Of these, roughly 80% fell in the genetic ancestry cluster associated with self-reported Caucasian donors. General study results and limits: The authors excluded some V segments, including TRBV6-2 and TRBV6-3, as indistinguishable. Later analysis revealed greater clonal expansion in HLA-associated TCR beta chains than in equally common others.

Primers: 60 Vbeta forward and 13 Jbeta reverse. Original processing notes: Later work found 65 million to 100 million unique TCR beta chains, with about 10 million shared. TCRdb's table, derived via immunoSEQ multiplex PCR, lists solely in-frame clones and lacks some. V, J and clone size derive from that table, while D and trimming were established from the DNA sequence. The profile covers under 150,000 clones, with 70% to 85% appearing a single time and 2.7% taken by the ten largest. The CDR3 runs to 14 residues. Between the trimmed V and J ends, which lost 0 bases and 7 bases, there was a span of 10 bases. CDR1 and CDR2 (germline): SGHRS, YFSETQ. A remark on this clone: Its antigen is undetermined.

The TCR sequence derives from a boy aged 2 to 10 in good health and CMV-seronegative. Sequenced material: PBMCs. The chain couples TRBV5-1 to TRBJ1-4; possible D gene TRBD1, 5 bases. CDR3 nucleotide sequence: TGCGCCAGCAGCTTGGGAGACAGAGGTGAAAAACTGTTTTTT. Translation: CASSLGDRGEKLFF.